The present entry profiles one T cell receptor beta chain with its context. One junction end disagrees with the germline gene, perhaps due to a read error. The data derive from a study of shared T cell receptors in the human thymus. TCRdb keeps only in-frame clones here, not all; method: immunoSEQ multiplex PCR. The sample holds 640,000 or so clones, around 87% seen once. Germline V gives CDR1 SNHLY, CDR2 FYNNEI. CDR3 length: 16 amino acids. This same sample was also taken into another study, of human thymus T cells. That paper adds: The sample donors, healthy Finnish infants, were having corrective surgery for congenital heart defects. Usage of V and J genes appeared biased in thymic and blood repertoires. Related reports documented highly overlapping thymic repertoires among unrelated individuals.

This clonotype was sampled from a boy younger than two with a congenital heart defect. V and J are TRBV2 and TRBJ2-3, with D hard to call. Sequencing was performed on thymocytes. DNA of the CDR3: TGTGCCAGCAGGGAAGGAGAATATCGGGGCACAGATACGCAGTATTTT. Its translation: CASREGEYRGTDTQYF.